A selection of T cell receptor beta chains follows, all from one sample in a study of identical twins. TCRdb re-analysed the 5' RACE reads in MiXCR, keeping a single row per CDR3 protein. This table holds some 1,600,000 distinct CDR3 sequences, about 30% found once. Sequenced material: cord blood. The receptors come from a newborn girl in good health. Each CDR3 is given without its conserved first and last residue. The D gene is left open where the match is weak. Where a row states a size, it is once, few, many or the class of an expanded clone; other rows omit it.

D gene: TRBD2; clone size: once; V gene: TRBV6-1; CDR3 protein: ASSIPRTSGIPSSYNEQF
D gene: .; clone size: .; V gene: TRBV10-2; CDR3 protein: AISETRETQY
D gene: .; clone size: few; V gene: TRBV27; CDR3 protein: ASRQVGVLPYEQY
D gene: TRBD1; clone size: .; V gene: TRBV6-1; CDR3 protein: ASYGTGVSYEQY
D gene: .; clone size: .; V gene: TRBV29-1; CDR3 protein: SVEAGKKAMNTEAF
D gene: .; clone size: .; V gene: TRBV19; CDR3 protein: ASSIGGSYNSPLH
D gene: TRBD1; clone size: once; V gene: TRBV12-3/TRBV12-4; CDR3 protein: ASTPGTGNNEQF
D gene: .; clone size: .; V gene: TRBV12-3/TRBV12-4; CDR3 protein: ASRVQETQF
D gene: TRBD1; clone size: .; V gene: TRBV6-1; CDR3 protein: ASRPTGGRMNTEAF
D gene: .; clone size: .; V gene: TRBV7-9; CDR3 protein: ASSLERRVDNEQF
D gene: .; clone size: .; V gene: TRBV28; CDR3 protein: ASSPPGDGNTIY
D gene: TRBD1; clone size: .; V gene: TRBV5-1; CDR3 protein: ASSTLTGKFTEAF
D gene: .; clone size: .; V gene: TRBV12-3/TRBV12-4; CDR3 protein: ASSLIVATQLDTQY
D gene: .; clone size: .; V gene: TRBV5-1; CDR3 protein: ASSLVAQSNTEAF
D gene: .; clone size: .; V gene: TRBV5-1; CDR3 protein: ASSLRTHEKLF
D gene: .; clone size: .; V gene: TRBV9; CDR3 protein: ASSVPQGRADTQY
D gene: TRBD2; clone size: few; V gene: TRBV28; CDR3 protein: AIPGLAGDEQF
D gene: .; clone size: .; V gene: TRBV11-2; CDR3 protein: ASSLETGRSY
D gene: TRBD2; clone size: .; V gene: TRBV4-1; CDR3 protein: AGSRLAGGPDTQY
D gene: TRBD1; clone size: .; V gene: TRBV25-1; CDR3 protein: AAGTGLFYEQY
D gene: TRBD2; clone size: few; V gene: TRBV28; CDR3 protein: ASRPGGGETQY
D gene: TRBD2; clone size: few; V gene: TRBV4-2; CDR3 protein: ASSQTSGGPYNEQF
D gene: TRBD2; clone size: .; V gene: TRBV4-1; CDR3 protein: ASSQASGGYNEQY
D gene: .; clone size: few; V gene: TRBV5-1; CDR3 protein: ASSFGHIQETQY
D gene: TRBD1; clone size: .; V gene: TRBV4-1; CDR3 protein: ARSQVSRGLNQPQH
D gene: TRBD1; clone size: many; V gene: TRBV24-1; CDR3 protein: ATSDPGTGVGSYNEQF
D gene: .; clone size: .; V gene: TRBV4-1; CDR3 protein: ASSHTWGPYNTDTQY
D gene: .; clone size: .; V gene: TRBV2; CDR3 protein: ASSDPPDRPYSNQPQH
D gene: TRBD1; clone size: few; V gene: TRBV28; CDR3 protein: ASRRTGGNSPLH
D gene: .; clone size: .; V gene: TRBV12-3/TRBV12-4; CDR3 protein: ASSPPRTGNQPQH
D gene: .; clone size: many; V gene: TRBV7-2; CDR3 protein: ASSLDTLDTQY
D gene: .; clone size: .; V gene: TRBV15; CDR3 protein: ATSSSRYSNQPQH
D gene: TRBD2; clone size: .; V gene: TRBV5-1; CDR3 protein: ASSLMPAGTSNTGELF
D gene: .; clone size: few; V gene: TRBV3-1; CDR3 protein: ASSQVLEWTQY
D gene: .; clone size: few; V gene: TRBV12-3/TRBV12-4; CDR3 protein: ASSFGSGTGELF
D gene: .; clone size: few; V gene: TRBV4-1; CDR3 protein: ASSHRFKAQYQETQY
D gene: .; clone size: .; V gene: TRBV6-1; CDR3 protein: ASSETYVYHNEQF